This entry lists 21 T cell receptor beta chains sequenced from one sample in a study of radiation and T cells in renal cell carcinoma. Time point given: baseline pretreatment blood. Specified treatment: 15 Gy SBRT to primary tumor, nephrectomy 4 weeks later. Repertoires were generated with immunoSEQ multiplex PCR, while TCRdb's copy carries only in-frame clones and drops some. The repertoire includes 45,000 to 65,000 clones, over 70% of them detected once, and 7.3% sits in the top ten. The sample here was blood, taken from a patient whose treatment included radiotherapy and nephrectomy. The source of these receptors is a man in his fifties or sixties with renal cell carcinoma.

V gene TRBV11-3 combines with J gene TRBJ1-3, with a tentative D call TRBD1 (5 bases). Germline V CDR1 and CDR2: SGHNT, YENEEA. With 4 bases removed from V and 0 bases from J, the gap between germline ends came to 16 bases. This CDR3 contains 17 residues. The CDR3 DNA reads TGTGCCAGCAGCTCTGGGGGGAGTTCTTACTCTGGAAACACCATATATTTT. Protein sequence: CASSSGGSSYSGNTIYF.

The CDR3 DNA is TGTGCCAGCTCCTCGGCACAGGCACTCTATGGCTACACCTTC. Translating gives CASSSAQALYGYTF. The genes are TRBV4-2 and TRBJ1-2, with D possibly matching TRBD1 (5 bases). Between the trimmed V and J ends, which lost 8 bases and 4 bases, there was a span of 17 bases. The CDR3 has 14 residues. CDR1 is LGHNA, CDR2 YNFKEQ, per germline.

The count of this clone is one. The chain couples TRBV10-2 to TRBJ2-1; 9 nucleotides agree with TRBD2. CDR3 length: 14 residues. V lost 7 bases, J lost 5 bases, and 6 bases stayed unmatched. From germline, CDR1 is WSHSY and CDR2 SAAADI. Written as DNA, the CDR3 is TGCGCCAGCACCCTAATAGCGGGGGACAATGAGCAGTTCTTC. This gives the protein CASTLIAGDNEQFF.

The chain links TRBV5-6 to TRBJ1-1; D is ambiguous. The germline gives CDR1 SGHDT, CDR2 YYEEEE. CDR3 size: 14 residues. Trimming stripped 2 bases from V and 0 bases from J, with 8 bases between. CDR3 sequence (DNA): TGTGCCAGCAGCTTCCCCGGACTGAACACTGAAGCTTTCTTT. Translating it yields CASSFPGLNTEAFF.

CDR3 sequence: CASSLDTYEQYF. The CDR3 nucleotides are TGTGCCAGCAGCTTGGACACCTACGAGCAGTACTTC. The gene calls are TRBV7-2 and TRBJ2-7; maybe TRBD1 (5 bases). This CDR3 spans 12 amino acids. V was clipped by 3 bases and J by 2 bases, with 5 bases between them. Germline CDR1 is SGHTA and CDR2 is FQGNSA.

The chain carries TRBV19 and TRBJ1-2; D uncertain. Trimming took 8 bases from V and 2 from J, leaving 9 bases between them. The germline V gene encodes CDR1 LNHDA and CDR2 SQIVND (reference sequence). The CDR3 runs 12 residues. The CDR3 here is CASAGRNYGYTF. Here the CDR3 DNA reads TGTGCCAGTGCCGGGAGAAACTATGGCTACACCTTC.

The chain has TRBV14 and TRBJ1-1, with TRBD1 matching over 8 bases. The CDR3 length is 16 residues. The V gene's germline CDR1 is SGHDN and CDR2 FVKESK. V trimming: 4 bases; J trimming: 0 bases; junction bases outside the gene matches: 7. CDR3 DNA sequence: TGTGCCAGCAGCCGCGACCTGGACAGGGTGAACACTGAAGCTTTCTTT. Translated: CASSRDLDRVNTEAFF.

The chain recombines TRBV6-5 with TRBJ2-3, with TRBD1 identical over 9 bases. This CDR3 has 15 residues. V lost 0 bases to trimming and J lost 4 bases; unmatched junction nucleotides: 2. CDR1 is MNHEY, CDR2 SVGAGI, per germline. CDR3 in amino acids: CASSYSGQGSDTQYF. As DNA, the CDR3 is TGTGCCAGCAGTTACTCGGGACAGGGCTCAGATACGCAGTATTTT.

This chain links TRBV4-3 with TRBJ2-2; D may correspond to TRBD1 or TRBD2 (5 bases each). Germline CDR1 is LGHNA and CDR2 is YSLEER. There are 17 residues in the CDR3. V was cut by 0 bases and J by 4 bases, with 15 bases left in between. The CDR3 DNA sequence: TGCGCCAGCAGCCAAGATGGTTTTGGGGGTGGCACCGGGGAGCTGTTTTTT. It encodes CASSQDGFGGGTGELFF.

The chain couples TRBV6-5 to TRBJ1-6; a weak D match, TRBD1 (5 bases). The CDR3 contains 15 residues. V was clipped by 2 bases and J by 5 bases, with 10 bases between them. The germline V gene encodes CDR1 MNHEY and CDR2 SVGAGI. The CDR3 nucleotides are TGTGCCAGCAGTTACGTCAGGGTTGATAATTCACCCCTCCACTTT. Translation gives CASSYVRVDNSPLHF.

The chain is built from TRBV14 and TRBJ2-3; tentatively, D is TRBD1 or TRBD2 (6 bases each). The germline V gene encodes CDR1 SGHDN and CDR2 FVKESK. V lost 2 bases and J lost 1, with 22 bases in between. The CDR3 has 19 amino acids. Here the CDR3 reads CASSQRRGQTLRGTDTQYF. The CDR3 nucleotides are TGTGCCAGCAGCCAAAGGCGGGGACAAACCCTAAGGGGCACAGATACGCAGTATTTT.

V gene TRBV9 combines with J gene TRBJ1-3; D gene unclear. Trimming removed 7 bases at V and 4 bases at J, with 15 bases between. Germline V gene lookup returns CDR1 SGDLS and CDR2 YYNGEE. The CDR3 has 14 amino acids. The CDR3 sequence is CASGLESLGNTIYF. The CDR3 DNA reads TGTGCCAGCGGGCTAGAATCTCTCGGAAACACCATATATTTT. Drawing the rest from reference TRBV9 and TRBJ1-3, the complete variable domain is DSGVTQTPKHLITATGQRVTLRCSPRSGDLSVYWYQQSLDQGLQFLIQYYNGEERAKGNILERFSAQQFPDLHSELNLSSLELGDSALYFCASGLESLGNTIYFGEGSWLTVV.

The CDR3 loop is CASSIQISSYNEQFF. CDR3 sequence (DNA): TGTGCCAGTAGTATACAGATAAGCTCCTACAATGAGCAGTTCTTC. This chain joins TRBV19 and TRBJ2-1; D gene unclear. The CDR3 contains 15 residues. V lost 2 bases and J lost 0, with 8 bases in between. Looked up from germline, CDR1 is LNHDA and CDR2 is SQIVND (reference sequence).

V is TRBV4-1 and J is TRBJ2-3, with a tentative D call TRBD2 (5 bases). Germline values: CDR1 MGHRA, CDR2 YSYEKL. The CDR3 totals 14 residues. Trimming took 0 bases from V and 2 from J, leaving 6 bases between them. In DNA, the CDR3 is TGCGCCAGCAGCCAAGATCGGGACACAGATACGCAGTATTTT. Its protein is CASSQDRDTDTQYF.

This rearrangement joins TRBV5-6 to TRBJ2-3; possible D gene TRBD2, 6 bases. CDR1 and CDR2 from the germline V gene are SGHDT and YYEEEE. The germline V and J ends were trimmed by 4 bases and 2 bases, with 11 bases remaining between them. The CDR3 is 14 amino acids. Written as DNA, the CDR3 is TGTGCCAGCAGCGCGGACTACAACACAGATACGCAGTATTTT. This translates into CASSADYNTDTQYF.

This rearrangement joins TRBV7-9 to TRBJ1-3; the D gene is possibly TRBD1 (5 bases). From germline, CDR1 is SEHNR and CDR2 FQNEAQ (reference sequence). Trimming took 2 bases from V and 4 from J, leaving 15 bases between them. The CDR3 spans 16 residues. CDR3 nucleotides: TGTGCCAGCAGCTTAACGAGTGGGGCCTCCGGAAACACCATATATTTT. This sequence encodes CASSLTSGASGNTIYF.

This chain joins TRBV11-2 and TRBJ2-1, with 9 bases fitting TRBD2. The CDR3 length is 16 residues. The junction had 11 bases not matched to a gene; V was cut back by 5 bases and J by 6 bases. Germline lookup yields CDR1 SGHAT and CDR2 FQNNGV. Written as DNA, the CDR3 is TGTGCCAGCAGCACCCTGGGTAGCGGGGGTCTCAATGAGCAGTTCTTC. Amino acids: CASSTLGSGGLNEQFF.

J is TRBJ2-2 and V is TRBV19; no reliable D call. CDR1 and CDR2 (germline): LNHDA, SQIVND (reference sequence). The CDR3 runs 13 residues. The V end lost 6 bases, the J end lost 4 bases, and 9 bases lay between the germline ends. CDR3 sequence reads: CASSGLGTGELFF. DNA for the CDR3: TGTGCCAGTAGCGGGCTGGGCACCGGGGAGCTGTTTTTT.

J is TRBJ1-2 and V is TRBV2; 12 bases line up with TRBD1. Trimming removed 10 bases from V and 7 bases from J; junction bases left unmatched: 19. From germline, CDR1 is SNHLY and CDR2 FYNNEI. The CDR3 covers 17 residues. CDR3 in DNA: TGTGCCATACACTATGTCGGGACAGGGGGCGCGGTGAGTGGCTACACCTTC. It is translated as CAIHYVGTGGAVSGYTF.

A note on this clone: Different DNA sequences within this sample yield the same CDR3. This chain joins TRBV29-1 and TRBJ1-5; possible D gene TRBD1, 6 bases. Between the trimmed V and J ends, which lost 6 bases and 5 bases, there was a span of 11 bases. The CDR3 extends over 12 amino acids. The germline gives CDR1 SQVTM, CDR2 ANQGSEA. CDR3 region: CSVGGGDQPQHF. CDR3 in DNA: TGCAGCGTGGGGGGGGGCGATCAGCCCCAGCATTTT.

The V call is TRBV5-1, the J call TRBJ2-6; maybe TRBD1 (6 bases). Looked up from germline, CDR1 is SGHRS and CDR2 is YFSETQ. The V and J ends lost 0 bases and 2 bases respectively, with 15 bases between them. The CDR3 has 18 amino acids. The CDR3 loop is CASSLVMGASAGANVLTF. Here the CDR3 DNA reads TGCGCCAGCAGCTTGGTTATGGGGGCCAGCGCTGGGGCCAACGTCCTGACTTTC.